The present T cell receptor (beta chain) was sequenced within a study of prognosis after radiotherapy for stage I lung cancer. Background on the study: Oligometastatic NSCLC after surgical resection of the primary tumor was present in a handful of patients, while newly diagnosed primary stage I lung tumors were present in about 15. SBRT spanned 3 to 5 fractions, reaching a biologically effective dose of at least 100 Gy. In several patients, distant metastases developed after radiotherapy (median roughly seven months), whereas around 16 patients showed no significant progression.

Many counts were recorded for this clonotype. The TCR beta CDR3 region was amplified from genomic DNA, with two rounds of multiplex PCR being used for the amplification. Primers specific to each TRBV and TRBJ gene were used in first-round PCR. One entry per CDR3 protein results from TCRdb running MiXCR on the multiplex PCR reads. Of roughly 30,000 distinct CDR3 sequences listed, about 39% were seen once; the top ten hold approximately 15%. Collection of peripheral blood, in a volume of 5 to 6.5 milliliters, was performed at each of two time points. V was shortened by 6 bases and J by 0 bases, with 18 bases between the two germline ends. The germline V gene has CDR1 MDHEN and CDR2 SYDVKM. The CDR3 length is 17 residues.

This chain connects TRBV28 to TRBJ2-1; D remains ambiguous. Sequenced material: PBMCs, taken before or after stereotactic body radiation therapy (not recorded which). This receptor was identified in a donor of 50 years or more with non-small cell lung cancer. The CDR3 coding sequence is TGTGCCAGCAGCCCCGGATGGGTAGAAAGCTCCTACAATGAGCAGTTCTTC. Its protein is CASSPGWVESSYNEQFF.